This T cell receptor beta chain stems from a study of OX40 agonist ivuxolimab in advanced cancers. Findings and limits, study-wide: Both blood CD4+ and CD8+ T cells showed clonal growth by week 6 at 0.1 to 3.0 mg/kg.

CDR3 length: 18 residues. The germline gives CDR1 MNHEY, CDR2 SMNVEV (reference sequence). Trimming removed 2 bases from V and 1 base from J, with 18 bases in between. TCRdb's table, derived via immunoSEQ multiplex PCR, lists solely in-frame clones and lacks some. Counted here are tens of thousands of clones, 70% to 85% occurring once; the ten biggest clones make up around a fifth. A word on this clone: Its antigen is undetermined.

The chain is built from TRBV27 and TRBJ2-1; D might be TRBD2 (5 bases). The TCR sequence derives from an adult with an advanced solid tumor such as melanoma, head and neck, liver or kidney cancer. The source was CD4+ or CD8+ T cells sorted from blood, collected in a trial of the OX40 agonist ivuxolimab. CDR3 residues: CASSLIASSLRSYNEQFF. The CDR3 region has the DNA TGTGCCAGCAGTTTAATCGCTAGCTCCCTAAGATCCTACAATGAGCAGTTCTTC.